This T cell receptor beta chain was retrieved from a study of early T cells in non-severe SARS-CoV-2 infection. Overall study: Bulk RNA isolated from unsorted whole blood underwent sequencing; chains were not paired.

CDR1 is SEHNR, CDR2 FQNEAQ, per germline (reference sequence). V was cut by 5 bases and J by 2 bases, with 13 bases left in between. The CDR3 totals 14 residues. TCRdb ran MiXCR on the 5' RACE reads and lists one entry per CDR3 protein. The sample consists of around 61,000 distinct CDR3 sequences, 11% of them appearing once. By sample share, this clonotype is medium-sized. Its antigen remains unknown. Study results and caveats: The matching step, a VDJdb search, favored anti-spike CD8 responses and missed private and CD4 specificities.

The receptor's source is an adult who was a healthcare worker with PCR-confirmed SARS-CoV-2 infection or an uninfected control (not recorded which). This sequence joins TRBV7-9 and TRBJ2-7; no clear D gene. Sequenced material: whole blood. The CDR3 coding sequence is TGTGCCAGCAGCCCAGAGGCGCTAGCCTACGAGCAGTACTTC. Its protein is CASSPEALAYEQYF.